Each of the 13 T cell receptor beta chains below was sequenced from the same sample in a study of cytomegalovirus exposure and HLA in healthy donors. Primers: 60 Vbeta forward and 13 Jbeta reverse. This table comes from immunoSEQ multiplex PCR, and its TCRdb copy is limited to in-frame clones, with some not included. Among roughly 100,000 clones listed, 76% were seen once. What was sequenced was PBMCs. The receptors shown here come from a man aged 40-50 years in good health and CMV-seropositive.

The chain is built from TRBV7-8 and TRBJ1-1; D gene unclear. V lost 1 base to trimming and J lost 1 base, with 10 bases between them. Germline lookup yields CDR1 SGHVS and CDR2 FQNEAQ. This CDR3 has 15 residues. This CDR3 reads CASSLVAVQNTEAFF. DNA for the CDR3: TGTGCCAGCAGCTTAGTTGCAGTCCAGAACACTGAAGCTTTCTTT.

This rearrangement joins TRBV30 to TRBJ1-2; tentative D call: TRBD1 (6 bases). Germline-derived CDR1 and CDR2 are GTSNPN and SVGIG (reference sequence). The CDR3 is made up of 14 amino acids. V was pared by 4 bases and J by 9 bases, with 21 bases between. This chain's CDR3 is CAWTTGGASLSYTF. The CDR3 DNA reads TGTGCCTGGACAACGGGGGGCGCGAGTCTCAGCTACACCTTC.

The chain uses TRBV11-2 and TRBJ2-3, with TRBD2 matching 12 bases. This CDR3 is built from 16 residues. The germline V gene has CDR1 SGHAT and CDR2 FQNNGV. Losses at the gene ends were 5 bases for V and 6 bases for J; bases not matched to a gene: 9. CDR3 region: CASSRGLAGISDTQYF. The CDR3 DNA reads TGTGCCAGCAGCCGAGGACTAGCGGGGATTTCGGATACGCAGTATTTT.

The CDR3 region is CASRSVGAYNEQFF. In DNA, the CDR3 is TGTGCCAGCAGATCTGTCGGGGCCTACAATGAGCAGTTCTTC. The rearrangement joins TRBV7-8 to TRBJ2-1, with a tentative D call TRBD2 (5 bases). From germline, CDR1 is SGHVS and CDR2 FQNEAQ. Trimming stripped 6 bases from V and 2 bases from J, with 11 bases between. The CDR3 runs to 14 residues.

The table lists this clone with a few counts. This rearrangement joins TRBV28 to TRBJ1-2; no reliable D call. Per germline, CDR1 MDHEN and CDR2 SYDVKM. V lost 6 bases, J lost 4 bases, and 12 bases lay in between. The CDR3 consists of 13 residues. This CDR3 is CASRMGLLYGYTF. The CDR3 DNA is TGTGCCAGCAGGATGGGCCTACTCTATGGCTACACCTTC.

V and J are TRBV7-9 and TRBJ2-7; no reliable D call. CDR1 and CDR2 from the germline V gene are SEHNR and FQNEAQ (reference sequence). CDR3 length equals 13 residues. The ends were cut back, 5 bases at V and 0 bases at J, with 8 bases in the middle. Written as DNA, the CDR3 is TGTGCCAGCAGCCTCTACCCCTCCTACGAGCAGTACTTC. It specifies CASSLYPSYEQYF.

The chain couples TRBV5-1 to TRBJ1-1; 8 bases line up with TRBD1. This CDR3 region has 14 residues. After removal of 4 bases from V and 1 base from J, the junction contained 3 bases not matched to a gene. Per germline, CDR1 SGHRS and CDR2 YFSETQ. The CDR3 region is CASSLGTGNTEAFF. The CDR3 nucleotides read TGCGCCAGCAGCCTCGGGACAGGGAACACTGAAGCTTTCTTT.

This clone occurred once. The chain joins TRBV9 to TRBJ1-1, with D uncertain. CDR3 length equals 14 residues. Trimming stripped 0 bases from V and 4 bases from J, with 10 bases between. CDR1 is SGDLS and CDR2 is YYNGEE in the germline V gene. The CDR3 DNA reads as TGTGCCAGCAGCGTAGAAGAGGGCCGCACTGAAGCTTTCTTT. This gives the protein CASSVEEGRTEAFF.

As regards this clone: Compared with germline, one end of the junction differs, possibly owing to a read error. This sequence joins TRBV15 and TRBJ2-6; the D gene is possibly TRBD1 (5 bases). The CDR3 totals 14 residues. Germline values: CDR1 LNHNV, CDR2 YYDKDF (reference sequence). CDR3 residues: CATRVSSGANGLTF. The CDR3, as DNA: TGTGCCACCAGGGTAAGCTCTGGGGCCAACGGCCTGACTTTC.

In this sample, this clone turned up once. This chain uses TRBV5-4 with TRBJ2-7, with D unclear. The CDR3 length is 12 residues. Germline V CDR1 and CDR2: SGHNT, YYREEE (reference sequence). V was shortened by 2 bases and J by 8 bases, with 11 bases between the two germline ends. The CDR3 DNA is TGTGCCAGCAGCTTCCTCGCAGCGAAGCAGTACTTC. This sequence encodes CASSFLAAKQYF.

This chain uses TRBV7-6 with TRBJ2-7; TRBD1 matches at 7 bases. V was clipped by 5 bases and J by 4 bases; unmatched bases: 8. This CDR3 has 14 residues. The V gene's germline CDR1 is SGHVS and CDR2 FNYEAQ. The DNA of the CDR3 is TGTGCCAGCAGCCCCCGGGGACAGACTTACGAGCAGTACTTC. This translates into CASSPRGQTYEQYF.

V gene TRBV27 combines with J gene TRBJ1-5; 8 nucleotides agree with TRBD1. Trimming removed 2 bases from V and 4 bases from J; junction bases left unmatched: 7. The germline gives CDR1 MNHEY, CDR2 SMNVEV (reference sequence). CDR3 length: 16 residues. Here the CDR3 DNA reads TGTGCCAGCAGTTTAGAGGGGACAGGTAAAAATCAGCCCCAGCATTTT. It is translated as CASSLEGTGKNQPQHF.

This clone was detected a few times. The chain carries TRBV28 and TRBJ2-7, with TRBD1 matching over 8 bases. CDR1 is MDHEN, CDR2 SYDVKM, per germline. The CDR3 is 15 residues long. The trim removed 4 bases at V and 4 bases at J, leaving 9 bases unmatched. The CDR3 reads CASSSAGTGPYEQYF. As DNA, the CDR3 is TGTGCCAGCAGTTCCGCCGGGACAGGACCATACGAGCAGTACTTC.